Listed here is a single TCR beta chain. The antigen is not known. The CDR3 has 15 residues. The V segment lost 8 bases and the J segment 5 bases; nucleotides outside the gene matches: 9. The V gene's germline CDR1 is ENHRY and CDR2 SYGVKD. This sample was taken from a study of graft-versus-host responses after intestinal transplantation. Whole-study context: Once they had received anti-thymocyte globulin induction, all recipients took tacrolimus and steroids for approximately 3 years. General study findings and limits: When patients had graft-donor T cell macrochimerism, their allografts held high graft-versus-host to host-versus-graft clonal ratios.

Processing released intraepithelial and lamina propria lymphocytes from the graft tissue. Here immunoSEQ multiplex PCR was the method, and the copy in TCRdb shows in-frame clones only, minus some. The repertoire holds some 2,200 clones, with about three quarters as singletons. The V call is TRBV10-3, the J call TRBJ2-7; 13 bases map to TRBD2. The specimen comprised ileum tissue, sampled 18 days after transplant. The receptor was derived from a human patient who received an intestinal transplant, so some T cells may come from the graft donor. DNA for the CDR3: TGTGCCATCGGACAGGGACTAGCGGGAAGGCACGAGCAGTACTTC. This codes for CAIGQGLAGRHEQYF.